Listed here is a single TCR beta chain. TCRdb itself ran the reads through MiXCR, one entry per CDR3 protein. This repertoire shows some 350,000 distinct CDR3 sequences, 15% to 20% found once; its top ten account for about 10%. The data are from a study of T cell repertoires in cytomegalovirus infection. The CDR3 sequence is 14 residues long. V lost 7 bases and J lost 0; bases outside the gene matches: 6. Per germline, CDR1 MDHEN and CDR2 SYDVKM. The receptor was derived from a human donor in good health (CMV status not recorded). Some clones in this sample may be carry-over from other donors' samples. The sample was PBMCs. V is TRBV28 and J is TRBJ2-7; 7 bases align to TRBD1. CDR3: CASTKTGNSYEQYF. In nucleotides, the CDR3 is TGTGCCAGCACCAAGACAGGGAACTCCTACGAGCAGTACTTC.